These 21 T cell receptor beta chains were all obtained from the same sample, sequenced in a study of T cells in Graves' hyperthyroidism and ophthalmopathy. RNA transcripts were the template for amplifying TCR beta CDR3 regions. Using the HTBI primer set, a first-round RT-PCR was run on the TCR CDR3. TCRdb redid the calling of the multiplex PCR reads with MiXCR, one entry per CDR3 protein. The sample carries 150,000 to 200,000 distinct CDR3 sequences, just under 9.5% recorded once. The specimen was blood. The source of these receptors is a woman under 30 with Graves' hyperthyroidism that later progressed to Graves' ophthalmopathy.

The V gene is TRBV7-9, the J gene TRBJ2-2; D not certain. The CDR3 covers 15 residues. With 1 base removed from V and 10 bases from J, the gap between germline ends came to 16 bases. Germline CDR1 reads SEHNR; CDR2 reads FQNEAQ (reference sequence). The CDR3 sequence is CASSLEGDTGEELFF. CDR3 DNA: TGTGCCAGCAGCTTAGAAGGCGACACCGGCGAGGAGCTGTTTTTT.

This clonotype was counted many times. The J gene is TRBJ1-2, the V gene TRBV30, with D possibly TRBD1 on 6 matching bases. The germline V and J ends were trimmed by 3 bases and 5 bases, with 16 bases remaining between them. This CDR3 has 14 residues. The germline gives CDR1 GTSNPN, CDR2 SVGIG (reference sequence). CDR3 protein: CAWRWGGGSYGYTF. CDR3 nucleotides: TGTGCCTGGAGATGGGGGGGCGGGAGTTATGGCTACACCTTC.

There are many counts of this clonotype. The V gene is TRBV2, the J gene TRBJ1-2; 7 nucleotides match TRBD1. Germline V gene lookup returns CDR1 SNHLY and CDR2 FYNNEI. V trimming: 2 bases; J trimming: 5 bases; junction bases outside the gene matches: 11. The CDR3 runs 16 residues. DNA of the CDR3: TGTGCCAGCAGTGAATCGGCAGGGGGGAATGGGTATGGCTACACCTTC. It is translated as CASSESAGGNGYGYTF.

The rearrangement links TRBV7-9 to TRBJ2-5; TRBD2 matches 12 bases. This CDR3 is built from 15 residues. V shed 5 bases, J shed 5 bases, and the junction held 6 bases outside the gene matches. CDR1 SEHNR and CDR2 FQNEAQ come from the germline V gene (reference sequence). CDR3: CASSPGTSGWETQYF. In DNA form, the CDR3 reads TGTGCCAGCAGCCCGGGGACTAGCGGGTGGGAGACCCAGTACTTC.

This clonotype was counted ten times or more. This chain links TRBV27 with TRBJ1-1, with D possibly being TRBD1 (5 bases). The V end lost 5 bases, the J end lost 5 bases, and 15 bases lay between the germline ends. The CDR3 has 14 residues. Germline values: CDR1 MNHEY, CDR2 SMNVEV (reference sequence). The CDR3 DNA is TGTGCCAGCAGTCCGCCTGGGGGGGGGACTGAAGCTTTCTTT. It specifies CASSPPGGGTEAFF.

Many counts were recorded for this clonotype. The CDR3 spells CAPSYEQYF. DNA for the CDR3: TGTGCCCCCTCCTACGAGCAGTACTTC. The gene calls are TRBV7-3 and TRBJ2-7; D call uncertain. In germline, CDR1 is SGHTA, CDR2 FQGTGA. V lost 11 bases and J lost 0, with 2 bases in between. This CDR3 is built from 9 residues.

This clonotype was seen ten or more times. The rearrangement joins TRBV13 to TRBJ1-1, with no clear D. V gave up 5 bases and J gave up 3 bases, with 13 bases separating them. CDR1 and CDR2 from the germline V gene are PRHDT and FYEKMQ (reference sequence). The CDR3 extends over 14 amino acids. The CDR3 bases are TGTGCCAGCAGCCCGGGAACAGAGCACACTGAAGCTTTCTTT. It is translated as CASSPGTEHTEAFF.

The gene calls are TRBV7-9 and TRBJ1-4; the D is unclear. Trimming removed 7 bases from V and 7 bases from J, with 7 bases in between. The germline V gene encodes CDR1 SEHNR and CDR2 FQNEAQ (reference sequence). This CDR3 is 11 amino acids long. The CDR3 DNA reads TGTGCCAGCATAAAGTTTGAAAAACTGTTTTTT. It specifies CASIKFEKLFF.

This clonotype appeared many times. The CDR3 reads CASSSPTGPGNTIYF. The CDR3 DNA reads as TGTGCCAGTAGTAGCCCCACGGGGCCGGGAAACACCATATATTTT. The chain employs TRBV19 and TRBJ1-3; maybe TRBD1 (5 bases). The CDR3 totals 15 residues. CDR1 and CDR2 (germline): LNHDA, SQIVND (reference sequence). V lost 4 bases, J lost 4 bases, and 14 bases lay in between.

This rearrangement joins TRBV19 to TRBJ2-2, with 7 nucleotides matching TRBD1. The CDR3 spans 15 residues. The V gene end was trimmed by 5 bases and the J gene end by 4 bases; junction bases not matched to a gene: 7. In germline, CDR1 is LNHDA, CDR2 SQIVND (reference sequence). The CDR3 nucleotides read TGTGCCAGTAGTGGCCGGGACAGCCCCACCGGGGAGCTGTTTTTT. This codes for CASSGRDSPTGELFF.

In its sample, this clonotype was seen many times. The chain is built from TRBV30 and TRBJ2-7, with a tentative D call TRBD1 (6 bases). V was shortened by 3 bases and J by 3 bases, with 15 bases between the two germline ends. CDR1 and CDR2 (germline): GTSNPN, SVGIG (reference sequence). This CDR3 is built from 14 residues. The DNA of the CDR3 is TGTGCCTGGAGGCCGGGACACGGGGACTACGAGCAGTACTTC. This translates into CAWRPGHGDYEQYF.

This clonotype was counted many times. The rearrangement links TRBV6-1 to TRBJ1-2, with 9 bases that match TRBD1. This CDR3 comprises 16 residues. Per germline, CDR1 MNHNS and CDR2 SASEGT. Losses at the gene ends were 6 bases for V and 0 bases for J; bases not matched to a gene: 8. In nucleotides, the CDR3 is TGTGCCAGCAGCTCGGGACAGGGAGTCGCTAACTATGGCTACACCTTC. It specifies CASSSGQGVANYGYTF.

This clonotype was recorded at least ten times. The chain joins TRBV11-3 to TRBJ2-3, with no clear D. The CDR3 contains 15 residues. The germline V gene encodes CDR1 SGHNT and CDR2 YENEEA. V was shortened by 5 bases and J by 0 bases, with 12 bases between the two germline ends. The CDR3 DNA is TGTGCCAGCAGCGCGACCGTACATAGCACAGATACGCAGTATTTT. As protein: CASSATVHSTDTQYF.

This clonotype was observed many times. J is TRBJ1-2 and V is TRBV29-1; D is unclear. Trimming removed 7 bases at V and 6 bases at J, with 6 bases between. There are 9 residues in the CDR3. The germline V gene has CDR1 SQVTM and CDR2 ANQGSEA. CDR3: CSADDGYTF. The CDR3 nucleotides read TGCAGCGCCGATGATGGCTACACCTTC.

The V call is TRBV12-3 or TRBV12-4, the J call TRBJ1-2, with TRBD1 as a possible D gene (6 bases). The germline V and J ends were trimmed by 5 bases and 4 bases, with 17 bases remaining between them. CDR3 size: 15 residues. CDR3 residues: CASSTGTPFGYGYTF. The CDR3 DNA sequence: TGTGCCAGCAGTACCGGGACACCCTTTGGCTATGGCTACACCTTC.

This clonotype was counted many times. This chain uses TRBV29-1 with TRBJ2-3; perhaps D is TRBD1 or TRBD2 (5 bases each). Germline V gene lookup returns CDR1 SQVTM and CDR2 ANQGSEA. This CDR3 region has 16 residues. With 0 bases removed from V and 0 bases from J, the gap between germline ends came to 13 bases. CDR3 sequence reads: CSVEDWDPWSTDTQYF. Here the CDR3 DNA reads TGCAGCGTTGAAGATTGGGACCCCTGGAGCACAGATACGCAGTATTTT.

In its sample, this clonotype was seen many times. The chain uses TRBV28 and TRBJ2-1; D is unclear. The CDR3 loop spans 14 amino acids. CDR1 MDHEN and CDR2 SYDVKM come from the germline V gene. V was shortened by 3 bases and J by 4 bases, with 10 bases between the two germline ends. This CDR3 reads CASSFHGLYNEQFF. Here the CDR3 DNA reads TGTGCCAGCAGTTTTCATGGCCTTTACAATGAGCAGTTCTTC. The full variable domain, in which reference TRBV28 and TRBJ2-1 provide the parts outside the CDR3, is DVKVTQSSRYLVKRTGEKVFLECVQDMDHENMFWYRQDPGLGLRLIYFSYDVKMKEKGDIPEGYSVSREKKERFSLILESASTNQTSMYLCASSFHGLYNEQFFGPGTRLTVL.

This clonotype was seen at least ten times. This sequence joins TRBV2 and TRBJ1-1; D gene ambiguous. Trimming pared 3 bases from V and 1 base from J, leaving 12 bases between. Germline loops: CDR1 SNHLY, CDR2 FYNNEI. The CDR3 covers 15 residues. The chain's CDR3 is CASSDYIGQNTEAFF. For the CDR3, the DNA is TGTGCCAGCAGTGATTATATAGGGCAGAACACTGAAGCTTTCTTT.

This clonotype was seen many times. V is TRBV3-1 and J is TRBJ2-1; D remains unclear. The CDR3 contains 11 residues. CDR1 LGHDT and CDR2 YNNKEL come from the germline V gene (reference sequence). V shed 3 bases and J shed 9 bases, with 6 bases lying between them. The DNA of the CDR3 is TGTGCCAGCAGCCATCTTGGTGAGCAGTTCTTC. Amino acid sequence: CASSHLGEQFF.

In its sample, this clonotype was seen many times. The chain joins TRBV10-3 to TRBJ2-3; 12 bases line up with TRBD2. Trimming took 6 bases from V and 4 from J; bases not matched to a gene: 8. The CDR3 runs 16 residues. Germline loops: CDR1 ENHRY, CDR2 SYGVKD. The CDR3 reads CAISELAGGRADTQYF. As DNA, the CDR3 is TGTGCCATCAGCGAACTAGCGGGGGGCCGAGCAGATACGCAGTATTTT.

The chain is built from TRBV6-2 or TRBV6-3 and TRBJ1-1, with 10 bases identical to TRBD1. The length of the CDR3 is 13 residues. J gave up 9 bases and V 6 bases, and 7 bases lay outside the gene matches. Per germline, CDR1 MNHEY and CDR2 SVGEGT. CDR3 sequence (DNA): TGTGCCAGCAGGGGACAGGGGATCGCGAAAGCTTTCTTT. This translates into CASRGQGIAKAFF.